This TCR beta chain was documented in a study of shared clonotypes between healthy human individuals. Genomic DNA per cell subset filled all wells of several immunoSEQ plates. Repertoires were generated with immunoSEQ multiplex PCR, while TCRdb's copy carries only in-frame clones and drops some. Among 400,000 to 500,000 clones listed, around three quarters were seen once. General observations from the study: Genetic and exposure-history diversity was limited by the few donors.

Concerning this clone itself: Its antigen is not known.

There are 15 residues in the CDR3. V was shortened by 5 bases and J by 3 bases, with 14 bases between the two germline ends. Germline assignment: CDR1 LNHDA and CDR2 SQIVND (reference sequence). The chain links TRBV19 to TRBJ1-5, with D perhaps matching TRBD1 (6 bases). The sequenced material came from PBMCs. The receptor was derived from a middle-aged woman in good health. Some clones in this sample may be carry-over from other donors' samples. The CDR3 DNA reads TGTGCCAGTAGTGGTCGAGGGGGTATCAATCAGCCCCAGCATTTT. Translated, it gives CASSGRGGINQPQHF. The full variable domain, in which reference TRBV19 and TRBJ1-5 provide the parts outside the CDR3, is DGGITQSPKYLFRKEGQNVTLSCEQNLNHDAMYWYRQDPGQGLRLIYYSQIVNDFQKGDIAEGYSVSREKKESFPLTVTSAQKNPTAFYLCASSGRGGINQPQHFGDGTRLSIL.